This is a list of T cell receptor beta chains from one sample in a study of technical replicates of blood from several donors. The repertoire was sequenced with immunoSEQ multiplex PCR; TCRdb's copy has only in-frame clones and lacks some. The sample holds about 100,000 clones, 95% seen once. The sequenced sample consisted of T cells isolated from PBMCs. The receptors shown here come from a human donor in good health. CDR3s include the opening cysteine and the closing phenylalanine or tryptophan. Fields, in order: V gene, clone size, D gene, J gene, CDR3 DNA, CDR3 protein. The D gene is left open where the match is weak. The size entry is marked missing in some rows and otherwise reads once, few, many or a size class.

V gene: TRBV7-2; clone size: .; D gene: TRBD1; J gene: TRBJ2-7; CDR3 DNA: TGTGCCAGCAGTTCCACCGGGACAGGGCCCTACGAGCAGTACTTC; CDR3 protein: CASSSTGTGPYEQYF
V gene: TRBV30; clone size: .; D gene: TRBD2; J gene: TRBJ2-7; CDR3 DNA: TGTGCCTGCAAATTTTCGGGGGGCGAGCAGTACTTC; CDR3 protein: CACKFSGGEQYF
V gene: TRBV9; clone size: .; D gene: TRBD1; J gene: TRBJ2-7; CDR3 DNA: TGTGCCAGCAGCGTAGAGGGACAGGGGCGCAACGAGCAGTACTTC; CDR3 protein: CASSVEGQGRNEQYF
V gene: TRBV25-1; clone size: few; D gene: .; J gene: TRBJ1-2; CDR3 DNA: TGTGCCAGCAGTGATAATGTCAACTTGAAGAACTATGGCTACACCTTC; CDR3 protein: CASSDNVNLKNYGYTF
V gene: TRBV19; clone size: .; D gene: .; J gene: TRBJ2-1; CDR3 DNA: TGTGCCAGTAGTACAGGCAATGAGCAGTTCTTC; CDR3 protein: CASSTGNEQFF
V gene: TRBV7-9; clone size: .; D gene: .; J gene: TRBJ1-5; CDR3 DNA: TGTGCCAGCAGCTTGACAGGACCCTTTGATCAGCCCCAGCATTTT; CDR3 protein: CASSLTGPFDQPQHF
V gene: TRBV4-1; clone size: .; D gene: TRBD1; J gene: TRBJ2-5; CDR3 DNA: TGCGCCAGCAGCCAAACAGGGGTGCCGTTAGAGACCCAGTACTTC; CDR3 protein: CASSQTGVPLETQYF
V gene: TRBV4-2; clone size: .; D gene: .; J gene: TRBJ2-3; CDR3 DNA: TGTGCCAGCAGCCAAGAGATCCCAGGGAACACAGATACGCAGTATTTT; CDR3 protein: CASSQEIPGNTDTQYF
V gene: TRBV27; clone size: .; D gene: .; J gene: TRBJ2-2; CDR3 DNA: TGTGCCAGCAGCTTCGGTAGCTGGGGCGCCCGGGAGCTGTTTTTT; CDR3 protein: CASSFGSWGARELFF
V gene: TRBV5-5; clone size: .; D gene: TRBD1; J gene: TRBJ2-4; CDR3 DNA: TGTGCCAGCAGCTTGCGGTTGGGGCAGGGGGCAGACATTCAGTACTTC; CDR3 protein: CASSLRLGQGADIQYF
V gene: TRBV7-2; clone size: .; D gene: TRBD2; J gene: TRBJ2-3; CDR3 DNA: TGTGCCAGCAGCCGAGAGCGGGGAGCAGATACGCAGTATTTT; CDR3 protein: CASSRERGADTQYF
V gene: TRBV27; clone size: .; D gene: TRBD2; J gene: TRBJ2-3; CDR3 DNA: TGTGCCAGCAGTTTACTAGCGGGAAAGGATACGCAGTATTTT; CDR3 protein: CASSLLAGKDTQYF
V gene: TRBV29-1; clone size: few; D gene: TRBD1; J gene: TRBJ1-1; CDR3 DNA: TGCAGCGTTGATATAGGGGGCCCGAACACTGAAGCTTTCTTT; CDR3 protein: CSVDIGGPNTEAFF
V gene: TRBV7-9; clone size: .; D gene: .; J gene: TRBJ2-3; CDR3 DNA: TGTGCCAGCTCGGCGGGGGCGAGCACAGATACGCAGTATTTT; CDR3 protein: CASSAGASTDTQYF
V gene: TRBV2; clone size: .; D gene: TRBD2; J gene: TRBJ2-1; CDR3 DNA: TGTGCCAGCCGCTTGGGGGTAGCGGGATACAATGAGCAGTTCTTC; CDR3 protein: CASRLGVAGYNEQFF
V gene: TRBV5-1; clone size: once; D gene: TRBD1; J gene: TRBJ2-7; CDR3 DNA: TGCGCCAGCAGCGGGATTTCCCCGGGACAGACCCTCTACGAGCAGTACTTC; CDR3 protein: CASSGISPGQTLYEQYF
V gene: TRBV5-5; clone size: .; D gene: .; J gene: TRBJ1-2; CDR3 DNA: TGTGCCAGCAGCCCCCAACTAGGCAATACGTTTTATGGCTACACCTTC; CDR3 protein: CASSPQLGNTFYGYTF
V gene: TRBV19; clone size: .; D gene: .; J gene: TRBJ2-5; CDR3 DNA: TGTGCCAGTAGTATTGGGCGGGGGCCCGGGGGAACCCAGTACTTC; CDR3 protein: CASSIGRGPGGTQYF
V gene: TRBV9; clone size: .; D gene: TRBD1; J gene: TRBJ2-3; CDR3 DNA: TGTGCCAGCATCCATCCAATACACAGGGGTCGATTTCGAGATACGCAGTATTTT; CDR3 protein: CASIHPIHRGRFRDTQYF
V gene: TRBV5-1; clone size: .; D gene: TRBD1; J gene: TRBJ2-3; CDR3 DNA: TGCGCCAGCATAGGTAGACCGGGACAGGGCACAGATACGCAGTATTTT; CDR3 protein: CASIGRPGQGTDTQYF